A single sample gave rise to the 21 T cell receptor beta chains below, sequenced in a study of radiotherapy plus CTLA-4 blockade in lung cancer. Sequencing used immunoSEQ multiplex PCR; TCRdb keeps in-frame clones, though not all of them. The sample includes 60,000 to 70,000 clones, 70% to 80% of them seen just once. This sample comprised peripheral blood, obtained from a patient treated with radiotherapy plus ipilimumab. These receptors were collected from a human donor with non-small cell lung cancer who had a complete response to radiotherapy plus ipilimumab.

This clone was seen only a few times. The chain combines TRBV10-1 with TRBJ1-2; D perhaps matches TRBD1 (6 bases). From germline, CDR1 is WNHNN and CDR2 SYGVQD (reference sequence). Trimming took off 3 bases at V and 4 bases at J, with 9 bases between the two ends. CDR3 length: 13 residues. Here the CDR3 reads CASSDGTPYGYTF. CDR3 in DNA: TGCGCCAGCAGTGACGGGACACCCTATGGCTACACCTTC.

The chain uses TRBV18 and TRBJ1-6, with TRBD1 matching over 10 bases. V trimming: 4 bases; J trimming: 7 bases; junction bases outside the gene matches: 7. The CDR3 is 16 amino acids. The germline gives CDR1 KGHSH, CDR2 LQKENI. The CDR3 DNA sequence: TGTGCCAGCTCACAGCGGCGGGGACAGGGGAATTCACCCCTCCACTTT. It yields the protein CASSQRRGQGNSPLHF.

The CDR3: CASLRDTGELFF. The DNA for the CDR3 is TGTGCCAGCTTGAGGGACACCGGGGAGCTGTTTTTT. The gene calls are TRBV6-5 and TRBJ2-2; a possible D gene is TRBD2 (5 bases). This CDR3 spans 12 amino acids. The V and J ends lost 8 bases and 3 bases respectively, with 7 bases between them. Germline V gives CDR1 MNHEY, CDR2 SVGAGI.

The count of this clone is one. The chain is built from TRBV7-2 and TRBJ2-7, with 10 bases aligning to TRBD2. There are 16 residues in the CDR3. The V and J ends lost 5 bases and 3 bases, in that order; junction bases with no gene match: 10. CDR1 SGHTA and CDR2 FQGNSA come from the germline V gene. The CDR3 DNA is TGTGCCAGCAGCCCATCCGGGGCTAGCGGGGGCTACGAGCAGTACTTC. Translation: CASSPSGASGGYEQYF.

The genes are TRBV12-5 and TRBJ2-5; no firm D call. The CDR3 totals 12 residues. Germline lookup yields CDR1 LGHNT and CDR2 FRNRAP. The V and J ends lost 7 bases and 5 bases respectively, with 11 bases between them. CDR3 loop: CASVYAGETQYF. The CDR3 nucleotides are TGTGCTAGTGTCTACGCCGGGGAGACCCAGTACTTC.

The CDR3 protein is CSFLRAAQETQYF. For the CDR3, the DNA is TGCAGCTTCCTTCGGGCCGCACAAGAGACCCAGTACTTC. The chain links TRBV29-1 to TRBJ2-5; no reliable D call. Germline-derived CDR1 and CDR2 are SQVTM and ANQGSEA. The CDR3 sequence is 13 residues long. Trimming left V 8 bases short and J 2 bases short, with 15 bases between.

The rearrangement joins TRBV11-3 to TRBJ2-5; 11 nucleotides line up with TRBD2. Germline V CDR1 and CDR2: SGHNT, YENEEA. This CDR3 has 18 residues. The V gene end was trimmed by 5 bases and the J gene end by 4 bases; junction bases not matched to a gene: 15. CDR3 in amino acids: CASSRQLPTSGSGETQYF. The CDR3 DNA reads TGTGCCAGCAGCCGTCAACTCCCAACTAGCGGGAGTGGAGAGACCCAGTACTTC. Looking up the rest from reference TRBV11-3 and TRBJ2-5 gives the full variable domain: EAGVVQSPRYKIIEKKQPVAFWCNPISGHNTLYWYLQNLGQGPELLIRYENEEAVDDSQLPKDRFSAERLKGVDSTLKIQPAELGDSAVYLCASSRQLPTSGSGETQYFGPGTRLLVL.

This chain joins TRBV2 and TRBJ1-5, with unresolved D. Germline CDR1 SNHLY, CDR2 FYNNEI. The CDR3 has 15 residues. Trimming took 7 bases from V and 2 from J, leaving 15 bases between them. The CDR3 coding sequence is TGTGCCAGCATGCCGGGAGTCCCGGGCAATCAGCCCCAGCATTTT. Translated: CASMPGVPGNQPQHF.

The V and J genes are TRBV14 and TRBJ2-4; D is ambiguous. Trimming shortened V by 6 bases and J by 0 bases, and 9 bases separated the two germline ends. CDR1 is SGHDN, CDR2 FVKESK, per germline. This CDR3 has 14 residues. The CDR3 sequence: CASSSPRAKNIQYF. CDR3 in DNA: TGTGCCAGCAGTTCCCCCCGAGCCAAAAACATTCAGTACTTC.

This chain uses TRBV7-9 with TRBJ2-6; D gene uncertain. Per the germline V gene, CDR1 is SEHNR and CDR2 is FQNEAQ (reference sequence). The CDR3 spans 16 residues. Trimming left V 2 bases short and J 0 bases short, with 8 bases between. The CDR3 nucleotides are TGTGCCAGCAGCTTACAGAAGATCTCTGGGGCCAACGTCCTGACTTTC. This codes for CASSLQKISGANVLTF.

This rearrangement joins TRBV2 to TRBJ2-5; D possibly uses TRBD1 or TRBD2 (5 bases each). Per germline, CDR1 SNHLY and CDR2 FYNNEI. The CDR3 extends over 15 amino acids. V lost 0 bases to trimming and J lost 5 bases, with 13 bases between them. Here the CDR3 reads CASSEATLGVETQYF. DNA of the CDR3: TGTGCCAGCAGTGAAGCTACACTAGGGGTGGAGACCCAGTACTTC.

In this sample, this clone turned up once. This sequence joins TRBV27 and TRBJ1-3, with D hard to call. The CDR3 is 19 residues long. The V end was cut by 0 bases, the J end by 3 bases, with 21 bases between. Looked up from germline, CDR1 is MNHEY and CDR2 is SMNVEV (reference sequence). The CDR3 DNA reads as TGTGCCAGCAGTTTATCCTCAATAGGGCCGCAGAAGAGTGGAAACACCATATATTTT. Its translation: CASSLSSIGPQKSGNTIYF.

This chain uses TRBV29-1 with TRBJ2-1; D could derive from TRBD1 or TRBD2 (5 bases each). Trimming removed 0 bases at V and 7 bases at J, with 13 bases between. CDR1 and CDR2 from the germline V gene are SQVTM and ANQGSEA. This CDR3 has 14 residues. This CDR3 reads CSVEDGARPNEQFF. Written as DNA, the CDR3 is TGCAGCGTTGAAGACGGGGCTAGACCGAATGAGCAGTTCTTC.

The chain couples TRBV9 to TRBJ1-3, with D possibly TRBD1 on 6 matching bases. Per the germline V gene, CDR1 is SGDLS and CDR2 is YYNGEE. This CDR3 is 15 amino acids long. V shed 0 bases and J shed 2 bases, with 9 bases lying between them. CDR3 protein: CASSVASGAGNTIYF. The CDR3 region has the DNA TGTGCCAGCAGCGTAGCCTCAGGGGCTGGAAACACCATATATTTT.

This chain uses TRBV27 with TRBJ1-5; D ambiguous. Trimming pared 5 bases from V and 7 bases from J, leaving 12 bases between. CDR1 MNHEY and CDR2 SMNVEV come from the germline V gene (reference sequence). This CDR3 comprises 13 residues. CDR3 in amino acids: CASSTEGQQPQHF. In DNA, the CDR3 is TGTGCCAGCAGTACGGAAGGGCAACAGCCCCAGCATTTT.

The V call is TRBV5-6, the J call TRBJ2-3; D not certain. Deletions cut 4 bases from V and 1 base from J, with 10 bases between. The CDR3 is 14 residues long. CDR1 and CDR2 from the germline V gene are SGHDT and YYEEEE. The CDR3 sequence: CASSPGWRTDTQYF. As DNA, the CDR3 is TGTGCCAGCAGCCCTGGGTGGCGCACAGATACGCAGTATTTT. The full variable domain, in which reference TRBV5-6 and TRBJ2-3 provide the parts outside the CDR3, is DAGVTQSPTHLIKTRGQQVTLRCSPKSGHDTVSWYQQALGQGPQFIFQYYEEEERQRGNFPDRFSGHQFPNYSSELNVNALLLGDSALYLCASSPGWRTDTQYFGPGTRLTVL.

A few counts support this clone. The V and J genes are TRBV2 and TRBJ2-5, with D maybe TRBD1 (6 bases). Trimming cost V 4 bases and J 4 bases, with 7 bases left between them. The length of the CDR3 is 12 residues. Germline CDR1 and CDR2: SNHLY and FYNNEI. The CDR3 DNA sequence: TGTGCCAGCAGTGTAGGGGGAGAGACCCAGTACTTC. Amino acids: CASSVGGETQYF.

This rearrangement joins TRBV30 to TRBJ2-1; TRBD2 matches at 9 bases. J gave up 2 bases and V 3 bases, and 8 bases lay outside the gene matches. There are 16 residues in the CDR3. Germline loops: CDR1 GTSNPN, CDR2 SVGIG (reference sequence). CDR3: CAWSQTSGHTYNEQFF. In DNA form, the CDR3 reads TGTGCCTGGAGCCAAACTAGCGGGCATACCTACAATGAGCAGTTCTTC.

The V and J genes are TRBV10-3 and TRBJ1-5; D remains unclear. The V end lost 2 bases, the J end lost 6 bases, and 11 bases lay between the germline ends. CDR3 length: 14 residues. Germline CDR1 is ENHRY and CDR2 is SYGVKD. CDR3 bases: TGTGCCATCAGTGAGGGTAGCTATGTTCAGCCCCAGCATTTT. Translation: CAISEGSYVQPQHF.

This chain joins TRBV20-1 and TRBJ2-4, with D uncertain. CDR1 is DFQATT, CDR2 SNEGSKA, per germline (reference sequence). V was cut by 3 bases and J by 9 bases, with 9 bases left in between. The CDR3 extends over 11 amino acids. The DNA for the CDR3 is TGCAGTGCTAGGGGCACCTCCATTCAGTACTTC. Its protein product is CSARGTSIQYF.

V is TRBV7-9 and J is TRBJ2-5; D gene unclear. The J call is in doubt because the DNA end fits TRBJ2-7 better. Germline values: CDR1 SEHNR, CDR2 FQNEAQ (reference sequence). The CDR3 sequence is 12 residues long. CDR3 in DNA: TGTGCCAGCAGCTCCTTGGCCCTCGAGCAGTACTTC. Translating gives CASSSLALEQYF.